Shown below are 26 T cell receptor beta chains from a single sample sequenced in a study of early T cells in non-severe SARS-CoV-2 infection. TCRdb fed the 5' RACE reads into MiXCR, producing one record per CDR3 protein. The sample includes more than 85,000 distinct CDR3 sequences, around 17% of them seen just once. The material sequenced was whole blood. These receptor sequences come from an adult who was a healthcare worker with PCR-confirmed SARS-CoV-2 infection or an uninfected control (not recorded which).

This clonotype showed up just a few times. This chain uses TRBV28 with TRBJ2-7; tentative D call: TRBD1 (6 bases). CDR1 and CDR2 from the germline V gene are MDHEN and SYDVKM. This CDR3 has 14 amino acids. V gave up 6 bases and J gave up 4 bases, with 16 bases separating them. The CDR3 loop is CASSLIGQSYEQYF. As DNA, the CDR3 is TGTGCCAGCAGCCTTATTGGACAGTCATACGAGCAGTACTTC.

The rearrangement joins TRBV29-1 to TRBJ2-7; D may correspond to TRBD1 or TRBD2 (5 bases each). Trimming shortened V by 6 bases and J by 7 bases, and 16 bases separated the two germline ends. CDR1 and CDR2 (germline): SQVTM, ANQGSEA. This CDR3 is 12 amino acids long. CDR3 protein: CSVMGTVSEQYF. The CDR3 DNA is TGCAGCGTGATGGGGACCGTAAGTGAGCAGTACTTC.

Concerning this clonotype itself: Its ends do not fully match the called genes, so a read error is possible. The CDR3 is CASSQDVGSGYEQCF. In nucleotides, the CDR3 is TGTGCCAGCAGCCAAGACGTAGGCTCCGGCTACGAGCAGTGCTTC. J is TRBJ2-7 and V is TRBV3-1; D ambiguous. The CDR3 has 15 residues. Germline CDR1 LGHDT, CDR2 YNNKEL (reference sequence).

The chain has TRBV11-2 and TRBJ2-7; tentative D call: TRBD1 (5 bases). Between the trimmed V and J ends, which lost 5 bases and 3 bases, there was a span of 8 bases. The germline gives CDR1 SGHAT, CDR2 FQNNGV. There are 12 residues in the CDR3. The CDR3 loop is CASSPGYYEQYF. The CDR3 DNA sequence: TGTGCCAGCAGCCCAGGGTACTACGAGCAGTACTTC.

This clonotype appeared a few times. The CDR3 loop reads CASCSPGLNTEAFF. For the CDR3, the DNA is TGTGCCAGCTGTTCCCCGGGGCTTAACACTGAAGCTTTCTTT. The rearrangement links TRBV28 to TRBJ1-1; tentatively, D is TRBD1 (5 bases). Germline V gene data show CDR1 as MDHEN and CDR2 as SYDVKM. The CDR3 consists of 14 residues. The V and J ends lost 8 bases and 2 bases respectively, with 15 bases between them.

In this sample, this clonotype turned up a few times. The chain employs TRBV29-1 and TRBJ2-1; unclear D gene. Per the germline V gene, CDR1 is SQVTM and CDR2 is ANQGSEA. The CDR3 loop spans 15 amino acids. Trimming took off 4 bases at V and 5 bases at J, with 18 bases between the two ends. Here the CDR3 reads CSVVGLAETNNEQFF. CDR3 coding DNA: TGCAGCGTTGTGGGATTAGCAGAAACCAACAATGAGCAGTTCTTC.

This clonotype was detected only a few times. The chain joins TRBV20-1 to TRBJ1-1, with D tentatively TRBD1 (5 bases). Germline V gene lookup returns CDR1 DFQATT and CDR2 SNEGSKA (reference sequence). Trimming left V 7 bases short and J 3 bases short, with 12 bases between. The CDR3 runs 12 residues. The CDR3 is CSVQEGDTEAFF. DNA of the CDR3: TGCAGTGTCCAAGAAGGGGACACTGAAGCTTTCTTT.

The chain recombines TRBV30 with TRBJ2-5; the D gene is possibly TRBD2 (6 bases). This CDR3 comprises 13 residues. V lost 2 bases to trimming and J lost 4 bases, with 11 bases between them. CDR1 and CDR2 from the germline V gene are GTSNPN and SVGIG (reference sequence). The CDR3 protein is CAWSTGLIETQYF. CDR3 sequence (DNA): TGTGCCTGGAGTACGGGACTCATAGAGACCCAGTACTTC.

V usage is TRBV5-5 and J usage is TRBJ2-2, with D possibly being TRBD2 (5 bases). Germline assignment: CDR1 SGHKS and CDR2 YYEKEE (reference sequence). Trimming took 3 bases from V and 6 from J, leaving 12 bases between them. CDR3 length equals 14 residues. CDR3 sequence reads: CASSWMASSGELFF. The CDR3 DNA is TGTGCCAGCAGCTGGATGGCTAGCTCCGGGGAGCTGTTTTTT.

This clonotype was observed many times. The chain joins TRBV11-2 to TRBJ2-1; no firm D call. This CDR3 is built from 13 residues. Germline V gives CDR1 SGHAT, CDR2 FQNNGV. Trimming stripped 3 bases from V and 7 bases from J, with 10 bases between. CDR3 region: CASSFSRLNEQFF. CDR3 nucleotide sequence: TGTGCCAGCAGCTTTAGCAGGCTAAATGAGCAGTTCTTC. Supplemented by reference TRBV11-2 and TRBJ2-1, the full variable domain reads EAGVAQSPRYKIIEKRQSVAFWCNPISGHATLYWYQQILGQGPKLLIQFQNNGVVDDSQLPKDRFSAERLKGVDSTLKIQPAKLEDSAVYLCASSFSRLNEQFFGPGTRLTVL.

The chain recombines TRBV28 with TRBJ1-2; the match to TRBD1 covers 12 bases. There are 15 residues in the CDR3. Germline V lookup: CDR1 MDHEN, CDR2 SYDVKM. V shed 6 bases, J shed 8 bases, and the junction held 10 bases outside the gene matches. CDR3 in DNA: TGTGCCAGCAGGGGACAGGGGGCGCGGCTAGGAGGCTACACCTTC. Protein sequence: CASRGQGARLGGYTF.

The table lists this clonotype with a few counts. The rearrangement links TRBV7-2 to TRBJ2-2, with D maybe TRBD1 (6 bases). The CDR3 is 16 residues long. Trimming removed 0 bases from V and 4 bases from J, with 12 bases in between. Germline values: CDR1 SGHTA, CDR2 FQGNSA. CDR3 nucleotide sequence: TGTGCCAGCAGCTTAGCCAGGGGATCTGGCACCGGGGAGCTGTTTTTT. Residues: CASSLARGSGTGELFF.

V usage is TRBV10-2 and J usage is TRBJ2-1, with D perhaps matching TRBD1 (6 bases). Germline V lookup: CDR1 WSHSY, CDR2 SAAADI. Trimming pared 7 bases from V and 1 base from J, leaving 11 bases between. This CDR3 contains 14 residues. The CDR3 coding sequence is TGCGCCAGCATTAACCAGGGGTCCTACAATGAGCAGTTCTTC. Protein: CASINQGSYNEQFF.

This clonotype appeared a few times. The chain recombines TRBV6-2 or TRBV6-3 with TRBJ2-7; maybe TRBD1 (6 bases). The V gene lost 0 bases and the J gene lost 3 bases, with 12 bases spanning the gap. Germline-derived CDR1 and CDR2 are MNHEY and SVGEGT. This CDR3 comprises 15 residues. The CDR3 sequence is CASSYSRDKLYEQYF. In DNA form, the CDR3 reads TGTGCCAGCAGTTACTCGAGGGACAAACTCTACGAGCAGTACTTC.

The CDR3 sequence: CASSADRGYEQYF. The CDR3 nucleotides read TGTGCCAGCAGCGCCGACAGGGGCTACGAGCAGTACTTC. The J gene is TRBJ2-7, the V gene TRBV7-2; 8 nucleotides agree with TRBD1. CDR3 length: 13 residues. Germline trimming cut 5 bases from V and 3 bases from J; bases unmatched to any gene: 3. CDR1 is SGHTA and CDR2 is FQGNSA in the germline V gene.

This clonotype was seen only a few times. The CDR3 bases are TGTGCCAGCGGGGCGGACGGGTCGAGCTCCTACGAGCAGTACTTC. Residues: CASGADGSSSYEQYF. This chain uses TRBV9 with TRBJ2-7; tentative D call: TRBD1 (5 bases). Germline CDR1 reads SGDLS; CDR2 reads YYNGEE. The CDR3 runs 15 residues. Trimming removed 7 bases at V and 0 bases at J, with 17 bases between.

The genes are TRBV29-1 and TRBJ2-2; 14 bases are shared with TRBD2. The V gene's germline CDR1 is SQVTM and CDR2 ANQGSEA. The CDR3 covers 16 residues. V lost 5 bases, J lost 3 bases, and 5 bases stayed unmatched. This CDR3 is CSVCGLAGGDTGELFF. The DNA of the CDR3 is TGCAGCGTTTGTGGACTAGCGGGAGGCGACACCGGGGAGCTGTTTTTT.

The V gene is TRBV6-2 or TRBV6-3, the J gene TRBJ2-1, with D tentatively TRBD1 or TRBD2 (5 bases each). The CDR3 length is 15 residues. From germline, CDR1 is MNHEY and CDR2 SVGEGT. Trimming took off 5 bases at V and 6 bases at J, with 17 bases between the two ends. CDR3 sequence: CASSTFPGPINEQFF. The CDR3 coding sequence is TGTGCCAGCAGTACGTTTCCGGGACCCATCAATGAGCAGTTCTTC.

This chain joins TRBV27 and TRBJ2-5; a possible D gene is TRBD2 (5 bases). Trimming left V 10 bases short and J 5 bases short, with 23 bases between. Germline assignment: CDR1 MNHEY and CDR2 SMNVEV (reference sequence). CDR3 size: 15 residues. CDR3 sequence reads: CANLIPDYYWETQYF. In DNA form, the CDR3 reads TGTGCCAACCTAATCCCCGACTACTACTGGGAGACCCAGTACTTC.

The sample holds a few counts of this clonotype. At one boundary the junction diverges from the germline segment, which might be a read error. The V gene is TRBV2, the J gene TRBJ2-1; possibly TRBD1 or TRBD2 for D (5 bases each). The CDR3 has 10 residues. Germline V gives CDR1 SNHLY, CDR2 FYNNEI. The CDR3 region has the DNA TGTGCCAGCAGTGAAGCGGGGACGCCCTTC. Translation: CASSEAGTPF. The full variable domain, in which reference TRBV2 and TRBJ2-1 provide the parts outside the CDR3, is EPEVTQTPSHQVTQMGQEVILRCVPISNHLYFYWYRQILGQKVEFLVSFYNNEISEKSEIFDDQFSVERPDGSNFTLKIRSTKLEDSAMYFCASSEAGTPFGPGTRLTVL.

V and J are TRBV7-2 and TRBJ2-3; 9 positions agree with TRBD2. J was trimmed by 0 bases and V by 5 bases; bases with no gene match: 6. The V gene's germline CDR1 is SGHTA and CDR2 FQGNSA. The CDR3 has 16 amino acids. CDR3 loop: CASSAGGGASTDTQYF. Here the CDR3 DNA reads TGTGCCAGCAGCGCAGGCGGGGGGGCAAGCACAGATACGCAGTATTTT.

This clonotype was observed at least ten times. CDR3 loop: CASSSRGLGTKDEQFF. CDR3 nucleotide sequence: TGTGCCAGCAGCTCCCGTGGACTAGGAACGAAAGATGAGCAGTTCTTC. The chain couples TRBV12-3 or TRBV12-4 to TRBJ2-1; 7 nucleotides line up with TRBD2. This CDR3 is built from 16 residues. With 6 bases clipped from V and 8 bases from J, the junction kept 16 bases outside the gene matches.

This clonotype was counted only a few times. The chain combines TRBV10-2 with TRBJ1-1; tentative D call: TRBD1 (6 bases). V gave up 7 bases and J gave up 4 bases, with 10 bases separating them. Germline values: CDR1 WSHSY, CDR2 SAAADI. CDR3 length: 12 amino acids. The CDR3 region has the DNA TGCGCCAGCAAGATAGGGGGCACTGAAGCTTTCTTT. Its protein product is CASKIGGTEAFF.

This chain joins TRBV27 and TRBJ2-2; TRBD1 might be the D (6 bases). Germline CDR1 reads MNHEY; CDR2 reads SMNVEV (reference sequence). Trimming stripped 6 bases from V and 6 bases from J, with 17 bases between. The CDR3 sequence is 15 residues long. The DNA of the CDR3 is TGTGCCAGCAGCTCCCTGGGGGCTAGTTCCGGGGAGCTGTTTTTT. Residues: CASSSLGASSGELFF.

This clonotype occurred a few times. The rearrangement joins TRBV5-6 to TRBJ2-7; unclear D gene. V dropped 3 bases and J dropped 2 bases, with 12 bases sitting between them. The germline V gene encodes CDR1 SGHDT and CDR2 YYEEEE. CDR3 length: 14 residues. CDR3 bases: TGTGCCAGCAGCTCCAGACGGTCAACCTACGAGCAGTACTTC. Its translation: CASSSRRSTYEQYF.

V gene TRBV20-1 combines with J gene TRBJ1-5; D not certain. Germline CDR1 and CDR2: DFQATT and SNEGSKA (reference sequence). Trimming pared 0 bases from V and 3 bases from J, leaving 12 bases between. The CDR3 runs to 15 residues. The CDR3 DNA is TGCAGTGCTAGAGATGGCAGACGGTCCAATCAGCCCCAGCATTTT. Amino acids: CSARDGRRSNQPQHF.